Sequencing of this TCR beta chain was carried out in a study of T cells after yellow fever vaccination. Findings and limits, study-wide: Subsequent to the booster, the majority of primary-vaccination clones reappeared (roughly 96% CD4, roughly 90% CD8).

This CDR3 is built from 16 residues. Trimming left V 0 bases short and J 1 base short, with 12 bases between. Germline V gene lookup returns CDR1 LGHNA and CDR2 YSLEER. TCRdb itself ran the 5' RACE reads through MiXCR, one entry per CDR3 protein. Of hundreds of thousands of distinct CDR3 sequences listed, roughly an eighth are singletons. Notes on this clonotype: Its antigen is currently unknown.

V is TRBV4-3 and J is TRBJ1-2; unclear D gene. The specimen was PBMCs, collected on the day of the yellow fever booster vaccination. The receptor was isolated from a man younger than 45 who received the YFV17D yellow fever vaccine. The CDR3 reads CASSQEIGQDNYGYTF. The DNA of the CDR3 is TGCGCCAGCAGCCAAGAAATCGGGCAAGATAACTATGGCTACACCTTC.